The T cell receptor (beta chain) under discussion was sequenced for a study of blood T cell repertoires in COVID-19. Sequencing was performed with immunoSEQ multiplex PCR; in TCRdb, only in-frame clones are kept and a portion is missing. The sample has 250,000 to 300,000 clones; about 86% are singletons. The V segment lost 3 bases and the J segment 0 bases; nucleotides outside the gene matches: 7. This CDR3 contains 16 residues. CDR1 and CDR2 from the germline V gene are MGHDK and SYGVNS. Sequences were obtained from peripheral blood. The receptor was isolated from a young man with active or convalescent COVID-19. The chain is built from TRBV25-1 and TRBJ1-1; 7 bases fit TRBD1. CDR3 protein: CASSERGDRVNTEAFF. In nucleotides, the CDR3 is TGTGCCAGCAGTGAGAGGGGCGACAGGGTGAACACTGAAGCTTTCTTT.